This T cell receptor (beta chain) is drawn from a study of Tregs in tolerant kidney transplant recipients. Germline values: CDR1 LNHDA, CDR2 SQIVND (reference sequence). The CDR3 is made up of 14 amino acids. The ends were cut back, 7 bases at V and 7 bases at J, with 17 bases in the middle. Sequenced by immunoSEQ multiplex PCR; TCRdb stores in-frame clones only, minus some. The repertoire holds about 83,000 clones, with 95% to 98% as singletons. The origin of this receptor is a human donor who received a combined kidney and bone marrow transplant. V and J are TRBV19 and TRBJ1-5; tentatively, D is TRBD1 (6 bases). The source material was CD4+ T cells from blood, sampled before the transplant. The CDR3 loop is CASIGAGAWQPQHF. The CDR3 DNA is TGTGCCAGTATCGGGGCAGGGGCGTGGCAGCCCCAGCATTTT. Filled out from reference TRBV19 and TRBJ1-5, the complete variable domain reads DGGITQSPKYLFRKEGQNVTLSCEQNLNHDAMYWYRQDPGQGLRLIYYSQIVNDFQKGDIAEGYSVSREKKESFPLTVTSAQKNPTAFYLCASIGAGAWQPQHFGDGTRLSIL.